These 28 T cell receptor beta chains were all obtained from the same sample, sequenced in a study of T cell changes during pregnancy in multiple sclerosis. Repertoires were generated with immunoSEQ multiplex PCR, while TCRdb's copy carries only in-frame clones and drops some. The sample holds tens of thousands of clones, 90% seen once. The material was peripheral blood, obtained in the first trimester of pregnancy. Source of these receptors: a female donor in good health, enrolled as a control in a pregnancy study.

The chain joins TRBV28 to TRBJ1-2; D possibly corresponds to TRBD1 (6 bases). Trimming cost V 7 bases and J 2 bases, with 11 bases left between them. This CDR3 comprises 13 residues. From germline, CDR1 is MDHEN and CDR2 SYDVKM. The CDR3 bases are TGTGCCAGCAACCAAGGACAGAACTATGGCTACACCTTC. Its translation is CASNQGQNYGYTF.

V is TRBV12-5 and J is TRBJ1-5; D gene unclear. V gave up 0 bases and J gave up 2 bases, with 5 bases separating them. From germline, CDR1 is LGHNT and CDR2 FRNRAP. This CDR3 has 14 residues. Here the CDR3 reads CASGLVTGNQPQHF. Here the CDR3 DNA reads TGTGCTAGTGGTTTGGTAACAGGCAATCAGCCCCAGCATTTT. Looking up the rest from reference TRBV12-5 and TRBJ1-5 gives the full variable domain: DARVTQTPRHKVTEMGQEVTMRCQPILGHNTVFWYRQTMMQGLELLAYFRNRAPLDDSGMPKDRFSAEMPDATLATLKIQPSEPRDSAVYFCASGLVTGNQPQHFGDGTRLSIL.

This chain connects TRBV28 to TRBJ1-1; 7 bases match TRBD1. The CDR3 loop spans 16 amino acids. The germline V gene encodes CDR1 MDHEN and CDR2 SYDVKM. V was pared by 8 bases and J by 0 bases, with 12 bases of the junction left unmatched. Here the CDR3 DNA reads TGTGCCAGCCGCAGACAGGGTAGGTCCATGAACACTGAAGCTTTCTTT. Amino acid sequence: CASRRQGRSMNTEAFF.

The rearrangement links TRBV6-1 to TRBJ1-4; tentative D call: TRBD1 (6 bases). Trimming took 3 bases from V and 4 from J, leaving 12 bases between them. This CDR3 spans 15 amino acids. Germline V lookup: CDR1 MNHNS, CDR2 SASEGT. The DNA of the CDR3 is TGTGCCAGCAGTGATTGGACAGTAAATAATGAAAAACTGTTTTTT. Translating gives CASSDWTVNNEKLFF.

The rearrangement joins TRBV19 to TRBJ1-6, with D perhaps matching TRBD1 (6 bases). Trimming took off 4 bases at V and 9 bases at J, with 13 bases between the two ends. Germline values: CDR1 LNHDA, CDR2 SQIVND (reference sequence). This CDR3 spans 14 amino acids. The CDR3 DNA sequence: TGTGCCAGTAGTACGACAGGCGGGGGTTCACCCCTCCACTTT. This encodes CASSTTGGGSPLHF.

CDR3 sequence reads: CASSWWTSGSYNEQFF. The CDR3 nucleotides are TGTGCCAGCAGTTGGTGGACTAGCGGCTCCTACAATGAGCAGTTCTTC. The chain recombines TRBV27 with TRBJ2-1; 10 nucleotides line up with TRBD2. V shed 4 bases and J 0 bases; nucleotides not matched to a gene: 3. Germline CDR1 and CDR2: MNHEY and SMNVEV (reference sequence). The CDR3 extends over 16 amino acids.

The CDR3 here is CASRGGQGASGYTF. CDR3 sequence (DNA): TGTGCCAGTAGGGGGGGACAGGGGGCGAGTGGCTACACCTTC. The chain is built from TRBV19 and TRBJ1-2; 12 bases are shared with TRBD1. The CDR3 spans 14 residues. CDR1 is LNHDA and CDR2 is SQIVND in the germline V gene (reference sequence). J lost 7 bases, V lost 6 bases, and 6 bases had no gene match.

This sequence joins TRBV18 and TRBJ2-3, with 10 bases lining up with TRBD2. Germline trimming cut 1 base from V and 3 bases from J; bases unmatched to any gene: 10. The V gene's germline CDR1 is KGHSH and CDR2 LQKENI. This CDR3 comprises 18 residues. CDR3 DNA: TGTGCCAGCTCACCACTCCCTAGCGGGAGTAAGGGGACAGATACGCAGTATTTT. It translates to CASSPLPSGSKGTDTQYF.

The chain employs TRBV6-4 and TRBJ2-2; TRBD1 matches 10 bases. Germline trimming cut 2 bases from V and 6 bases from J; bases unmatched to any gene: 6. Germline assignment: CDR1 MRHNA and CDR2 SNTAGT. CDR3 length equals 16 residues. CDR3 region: CASSDAPDRGSGELFF. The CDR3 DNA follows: TGTGCCAGCAGTGACGCTCCGGACAGGGGGTCCGGGGAGCTGTTTTTT.

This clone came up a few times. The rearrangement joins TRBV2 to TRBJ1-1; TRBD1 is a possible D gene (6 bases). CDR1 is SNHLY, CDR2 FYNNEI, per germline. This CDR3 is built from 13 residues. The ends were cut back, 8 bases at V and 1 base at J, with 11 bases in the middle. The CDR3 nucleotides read TGTGCCAGCCACATCAGGGGGAACACTGAAGCTTTCTTT. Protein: CASHIRGNTEAFF. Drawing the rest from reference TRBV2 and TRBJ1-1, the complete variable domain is EPEVTQTPSHQVTQMGQEVILRCVPISNHLYFYWYRQILGQKVEFLVSFYNNEISEKSEIFDDQFSVERPDGSNFTLKIRSTKLEDSAMYFCASHIRGNTEAFFGQGTRLTVV.

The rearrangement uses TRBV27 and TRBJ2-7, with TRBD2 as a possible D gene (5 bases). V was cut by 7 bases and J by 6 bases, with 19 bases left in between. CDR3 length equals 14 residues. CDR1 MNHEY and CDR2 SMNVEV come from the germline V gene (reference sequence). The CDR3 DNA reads TGTGCCAGCACGGTTGGCGGGCCCACCAGCGAGCAGTACTTC. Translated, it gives CASTVGGPTSEQYF.

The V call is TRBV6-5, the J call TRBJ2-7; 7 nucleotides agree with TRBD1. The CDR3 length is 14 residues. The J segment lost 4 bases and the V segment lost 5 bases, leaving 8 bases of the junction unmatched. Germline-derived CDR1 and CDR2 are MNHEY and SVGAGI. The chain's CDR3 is CASSAGGSAYEQYF. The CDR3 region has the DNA TGTGCCAGCAGTGCAGGGGGATCTGCTTACGAGCAGTACTTC.

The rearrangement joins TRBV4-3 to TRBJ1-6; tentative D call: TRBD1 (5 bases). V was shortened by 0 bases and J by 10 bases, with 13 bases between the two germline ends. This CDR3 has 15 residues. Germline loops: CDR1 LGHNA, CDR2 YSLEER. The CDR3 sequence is CASSQDGGGRSPLHF. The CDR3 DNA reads TGCGCCAGCAGCCAAGACGGGGGGGGACGGTCACCCCTCCACTTT.

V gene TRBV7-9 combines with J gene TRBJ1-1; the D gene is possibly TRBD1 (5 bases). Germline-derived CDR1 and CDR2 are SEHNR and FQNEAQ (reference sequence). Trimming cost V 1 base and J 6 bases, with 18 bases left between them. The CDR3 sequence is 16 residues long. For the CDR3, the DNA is TGTGCCAGCAGCTTAGGGGGCAGGGTTTTTCTCCCTGAAGCTTTCTTT. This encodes CASSLGGRVFLPEAFF. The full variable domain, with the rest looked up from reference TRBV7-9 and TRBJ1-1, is DTGVSQNPRHKITKRGQNVTFRCDPISEHNRLYWYRQTLGQGPEFLTYFQNEAQLEKSRLLSDRFSAERPKGSFSTLEIQRTEQGDSAMYLCASSLGGRVFLPEAFFGQGTRLTVV.

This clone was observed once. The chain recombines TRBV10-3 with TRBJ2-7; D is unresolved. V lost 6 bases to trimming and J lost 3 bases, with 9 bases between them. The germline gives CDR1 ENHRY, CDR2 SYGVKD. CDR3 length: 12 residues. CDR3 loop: CAIREAGYEQYF. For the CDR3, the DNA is TGTGCCATCAGGGAAGCAGGCTACGAGCAGTACTTC.

The DNA of the CDR3 is TGTGCCAGCATGGAGGGCAGGGCTTACACTGAAGCTTTCTTT. Translating it yields CASMEGRAYTEAFF. The chain links TRBV28 to TRBJ1-1; D may be TRBD1 (5 bases). Germline CDR1 and CDR2: MDHEN and SYDVKM. There are 14 residues in the CDR3. The V and J ends lost 7 bases and 3 bases respectively, with 15 bases between them.

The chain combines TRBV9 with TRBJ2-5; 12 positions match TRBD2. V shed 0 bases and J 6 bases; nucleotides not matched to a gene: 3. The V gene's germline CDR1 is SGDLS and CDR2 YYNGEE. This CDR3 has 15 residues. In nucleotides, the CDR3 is TGTGCCAGCAGCGTAGCTGGACTAGCGGGACAGACCCAGTACTTC. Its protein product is CASSVAGLAGQTQYF.

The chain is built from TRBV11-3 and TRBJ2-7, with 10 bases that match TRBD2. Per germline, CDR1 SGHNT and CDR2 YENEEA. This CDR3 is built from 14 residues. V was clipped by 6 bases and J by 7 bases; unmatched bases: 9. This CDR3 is CASRPPGLAFEQYF. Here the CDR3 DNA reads TGTGCCAGCAGACCCCCGGGACTAGCGTTTGAGCAGTACTTC.

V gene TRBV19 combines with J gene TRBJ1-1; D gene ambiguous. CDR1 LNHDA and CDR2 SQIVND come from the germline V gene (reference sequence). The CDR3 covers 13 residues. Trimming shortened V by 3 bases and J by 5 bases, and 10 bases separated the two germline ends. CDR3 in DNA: TGTGCCAGTAGTATCGGGAGGTTTACTGAAGCTTTCTTT. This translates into CASSIGRFTEAFF.

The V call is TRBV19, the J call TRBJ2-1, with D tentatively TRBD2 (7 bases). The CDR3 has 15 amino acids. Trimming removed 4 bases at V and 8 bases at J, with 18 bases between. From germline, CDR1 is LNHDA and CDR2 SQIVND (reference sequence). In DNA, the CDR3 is TGTGCCAGTAGTACCTCGGGGGGCTGGGGGGATGAGCAGTTCTTC. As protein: CASSTSGGWGDEQFF.

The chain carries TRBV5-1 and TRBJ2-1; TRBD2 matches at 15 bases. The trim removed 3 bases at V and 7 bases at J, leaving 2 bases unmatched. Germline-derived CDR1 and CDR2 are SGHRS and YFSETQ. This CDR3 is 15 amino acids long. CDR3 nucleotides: TGCGCCAGCAGCTCGGGACTAGCGGGGGGAAATGAGCAGTTCTTC. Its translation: CASSSGLAGGNEQFF.

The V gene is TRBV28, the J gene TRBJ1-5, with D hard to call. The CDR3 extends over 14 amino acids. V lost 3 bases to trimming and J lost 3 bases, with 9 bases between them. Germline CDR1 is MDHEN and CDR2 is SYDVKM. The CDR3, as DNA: TGTGCCAGCAGTTTCTTGTCAGACAATCAGCCCCAGCATTTT. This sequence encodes CASSFLSDNQPQHF.

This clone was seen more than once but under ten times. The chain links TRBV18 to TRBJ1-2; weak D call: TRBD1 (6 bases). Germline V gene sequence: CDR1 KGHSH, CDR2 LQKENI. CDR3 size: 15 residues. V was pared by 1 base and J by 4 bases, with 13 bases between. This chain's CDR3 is CASSPRQDPVYGYTF. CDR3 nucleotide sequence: TGTGCCAGCTCACCACGACAGGATCCCGTCTATGGCTACACCTTC.

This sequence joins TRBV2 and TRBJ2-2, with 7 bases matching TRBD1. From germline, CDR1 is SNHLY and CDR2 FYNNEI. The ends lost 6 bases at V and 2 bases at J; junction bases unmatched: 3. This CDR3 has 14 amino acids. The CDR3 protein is CASSGTVNTGELFF. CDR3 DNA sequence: TGTGCCAGCAGCGGGACAGTCAACACCGGGGAGCTGTTTTTT.

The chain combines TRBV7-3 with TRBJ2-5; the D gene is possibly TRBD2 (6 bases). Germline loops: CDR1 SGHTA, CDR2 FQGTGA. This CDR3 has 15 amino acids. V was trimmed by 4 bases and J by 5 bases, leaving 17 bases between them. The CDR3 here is CASSSSGERAETQYF. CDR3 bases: TGTGCCAGCAGCTCATCGGGGGAGCGGGCCGAGACCCAGTACTTC.

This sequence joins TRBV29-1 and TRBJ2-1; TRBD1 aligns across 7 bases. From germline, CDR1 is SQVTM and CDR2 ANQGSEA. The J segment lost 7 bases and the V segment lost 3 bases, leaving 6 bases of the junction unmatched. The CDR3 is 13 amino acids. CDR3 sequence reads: CSVEADRANEQFF. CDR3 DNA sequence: TGCAGCGTTGAGGCCGACAGGGCAAATGAGCAGTTCTTC.

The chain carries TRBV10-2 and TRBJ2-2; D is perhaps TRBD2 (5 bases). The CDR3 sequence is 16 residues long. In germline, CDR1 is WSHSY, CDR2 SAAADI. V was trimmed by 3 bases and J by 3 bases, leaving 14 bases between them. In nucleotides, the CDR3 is TGCGCCAGCAGTGACACCCTAGAGGGATACACCGGGGAGCTGTTTTTT. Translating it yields CASSDTLEGYTGELFF.

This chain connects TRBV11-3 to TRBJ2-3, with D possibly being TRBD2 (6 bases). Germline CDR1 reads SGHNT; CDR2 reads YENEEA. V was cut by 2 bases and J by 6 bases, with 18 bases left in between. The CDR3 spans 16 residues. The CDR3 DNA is TGTGCCAGCAGCTTAATCCGGGACTCGACTGGGGATACGCAGTATTTT. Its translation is CASSLIRDSTGDTQYF.